This entry features one TCR beta chain sequence. Its antigen is not known. V shed 3 bases and J shed 3 bases, with 6 bases lying between them. CDR1 and CDR2 (germline): LNHDA, SQIVND (reference sequence). This CDR3 has 13 amino acids. The record originates from a study of T-cell memory formation after mild COVID-19. Findings and caveats of the study: Day 15 to 85 contractors were CD4/CD8 balanced; later expanders leaned CD4+.

TCRdb fed the 5' RACE reads into MiXCR, producing one record per CDR3 protein. The repertoire holds hundreds of thousands of distinct CDR3 sequences, with 25% to 30% as singletons. The receptor was isolated from an adult woman who had mild COVID-19 (a few samples of this study predate the infection). Cell type and time point are not known. Material for sequencing was PBMCs or a T cell subset sorted from them (not recorded which). This chain uses TRBV19 with TRBJ2-1; D gene uncertain. DNA for the CDR3: TGTGCCAGTAGTATCGAGGTCTACAATGAGCAGTTCTTC. The encoded protein is CASSIEVYNEQFF.